This passage covers 30 T cell receptor beta chains from one sample sequenced in a study of cytomegalovirus exposure and HLA in healthy donors. The PCR had 60 Vbeta and 13 Jbeta primers. The data were produced by immunoSEQ multiplex PCR, yet TCRdb's version contains in-frame clones alone and is incomplete. The sample includes about 240,000 clones, approximately 84% of them seen just once. Input material: PBMCs. Receptor source: a girl aged 2-9 years in good health and CMV-seronegative.

V is TRBV4-2 and J is TRBJ2-5; TRBD1 might be the D (5 bases). There are 16 residues in the CDR3. V lost 0 bases, J lost 2 bases, and 13 bases lay in between. Per germline, CDR1 LGHNA and CDR2 YNFKEQ. CDR3 nucleotides: TGTGCCAGCAGCCAAGAAGGGGATAGGGGTCAAGAGACCCAGTACTTC. Residues: CASSQEGDRGQETQYF.

The chain joins TRBV9 to TRBJ2-1; TRBD2 aligns across 7 bases. V dropped 0 bases and J dropped 2; count of bases not matched to a gene: 2. Germline CDR1 and CDR2: SGDLS and YYNGEE. The CDR3 totals 15 residues. CDR3: CASSVAGLPYNEQFF. The CDR3 nucleotides read TGTGCCAGCAGCGTAGCGGGACTACCCTACAATGAGCAGTTCTTC.

The gene calls are TRBV2 and TRBJ2-2, with 10 bases identical to TRBD2. CDR3 length: 16 residues. Germline loops: CDR1 SNHLY, CDR2 FYNNEI. Trimming at V came to 7 bases and at J to 3 bases, leaving 8 bases not matched to a gene. CDR3 amino acids: CASKERLAGDTGELFF. The CDR3 DNA is TGTGCCAGCAAAGAACGGCTAGCGGGAGACACCGGGGAGCTGTTTTTT.

This rearrangement joins TRBV7-2 to TRBJ2-3; D possibly corresponds to TRBD1 (7 bases). The V and J ends lost 4 bases and 5 bases respectively, with 19 bases between them. The germline CDR1 and CDR2 sequences are SGHTA and FQGNSA. The CDR3 extends over 16 amino acids. CDR3 in DNA: TGTGCCAGCAGCTCAGAAGGGGGCGGGGTTGGAGATACGCAGTATTTT. Protein: CASSSEGGGVGDTQYF. Full variable domain (rest looked up from reference TRBV7-2 and TRBJ2-3): GAGVSQSPSNKVTEKGKDVELRCDPISGHTALYWYRQSLGQGLEFLIYFQGNSAPDKSGLPSDRFSAERTGGSVSTLTIQRTQQEDSAVYLCASSSEGGGVGDTQYFGPGTRLTVL.

The chain recombines TRBV5-4 with TRBJ1-1, with D uncertain. V lost 0 bases and J 5 bases, leaving 11 bases between the germline ends. This CDR3 region has 14 residues. The germline gives CDR1 SGHNT, CDR2 YYREEE (reference sequence). DNA of the CDR3: TGTGCCAGCAGCTTGGGCGGGGTGAGGACTGAAGCTTTCTTT. It codes for CASSLGGVRTEAFF.

The chain links TRBV6-1 to TRBJ1-5; 7 bases line up with TRBD1. Trimming took 6 bases from V and 4 from J; bases not matched to a gene: 9. Germline V lookup: CDR1 MNHNS, CDR2 SASEGT. This CDR3 spans 15 amino acids. The CDR3 is CASRMRQGRNQPQHF. CDR3 DNA: TGTGCCAGCAGGATGCGACAGGGTCGAAATCAGCCCCAGCATTTT.

The chain couples TRBV29-1 to TRBJ2-5, with D possibly matching TRBD1 (6 bases). CDR3 size: 13 residues. V lost 4 bases and J 4 bases, leaving 13 bases between the germline ends. Germline V lookup: CDR1 SQVTM, CDR2 ANQGSEA. The CDR3 protein is CSVVEDSVETQYF. In nucleotides, the CDR3 is TGCAGCGTTGTGGAGGACAGTGTAGAGACCCAGTACTTC.

The CDR3 sequence: CAWNINRVVGEQYF. CDR3 DNA sequence: TGTGCCTGGAATATAAACAGGGTGGTGGGCGAGCAGTACTTC. The chain couples TRBV30 to TRBJ2-7, with D possibly TRBD1 on 6 matching bases. CDR1 and CDR2 (germline): GTSNPN, SVGIG (reference sequence). V was clipped by 4 bases and J by 6 bases, with 19 bases between them. The length of the CDR3 is 14 residues.

The chain carries TRBV4-2 and TRBJ2-2; 9 bases are shared with TRBD2. The CDR3 loop spans 17 amino acids. The germline CDR1 and CDR2 sequences are LGHNA and YNFKEQ. V trimming: 4 bases; J trimming: 8 bases; junction bases outside the gene matches: 14. The chain's CDR3 is CASSPEIAGAPLGELFF. For the CDR3, the DNA is TGTGCCAGCAGCCCCGAAATAGCGGGGGCGCCATTGGGGGAGCTGTTTTTT.

The V call is TRBV13, the J call TRBJ1-2; TRBD1 agrees at 7 bases. CDR3 size: 14 residues. CDR1 and CDR2 from the germline V gene are PRHDT and FYEKMQ (reference sequence). With V trimmed by 5 bases and J by 7 bases, 10 bases remained unmatched. CDR3 sequence reads: CASSPLFRGVGYTF. The CDR3 DNA sequence: TGTGCCAGCAGCCCCCTTTTCAGGGGGGTTGGCTACACCTTC.

This clone appeared a single time. The chain recombines TRBV5-5 with TRBJ2-2, with 7 bases aligning to TRBD2. Germline lookup yields CDR1 SGHKS and CDR2 YYEKEE (reference sequence). This CDR3 comprises 15 residues. J lost 5 bases, V lost 5 bases, and 9 bases had no gene match. The CDR3 sequence is CASSPSGKVTGELFF. The CDR3 nucleotides are TGTGCCAGCAGTCCTAGCGGTAAGGTTACCGGGGAGCTGTTTTTT.

The V gene is TRBV5-1, the J gene TRBJ1-1, with 8 bases aligning to TRBD1. V lost 0 bases and J lost 4; bases outside the gene matches: 17. Germline V gene lookup returns CDR1 SGHRS and CDR2 YFSETQ. This CDR3 comprises 19 residues. The CDR3 loop is CASSLAFKQGVTAGTEAFF. For the CDR3, the DNA is TGCGCCAGCAGCTTGGCCTTTAAACAGGGGGTTACCGCGGGCACTGAAGCTTTCTTT.

The genes are TRBV2 and TRBJ2-7; 7 positions agree with TRBD1. The germline V gene has CDR1 SNHLY and CDR2 FYNNEI. This CDR3 comprises 14 residues. V was clipped by 3 bases and J by 3 bases; unmatched bases: 5. This chain's CDR3 is CASSEETGFYEQYF. The CDR3 nucleotides are TGTGCCAGCAGTGAGGAGACAGGGTTCTACGAGCAGTACTTC. Together with reference TRBV2 and TRBJ2-7, the CDR3 gives the full variable domain: EPEVTQTPSHQVTQMGQEVILRCVPISNHLYFYWYRQILGQKVEFLVSFYNNEISEKSEIFDDQFSVERPDGSNFTLKIRSTKLEDSAMYFCASSEETGFYEQYFGPGTRLTVT.

A single count supports this clone. The V call is TRBV4-2, the J call TRBJ2-3; 7 nucleotides agree with TRBD2. This CDR3 region has 17 residues. J lost 4 bases, V lost 4 bases, and 14 bases had no gene match. Germline lookup yields CDR1 LGHNA and CDR2 YNFKEQ. In nucleotides, the CDR3 is TGTGCCAGCAGCCGGCGACTAGCTGAGGGCTTCCCAGATACGCAGTATTTT. It is translated as CASSRRLAEGFPDTQYF.

The chain couples TRBV5-1 to TRBJ2-3; TRBD2 might be the D (6 bases). V was cut by 4 bases and J by 2 bases, with 11 bases left in between. This CDR3 spans 14 amino acids. CDR1 is SGHRS, CDR2 YFSETQ, per germline. The DNA of the CDR3 is TGCGCCAGCAGCCTGGGGGACTCCACAGATACGCAGTATTTT. Its translation is CASSLGDSTDTQYF.

This chain links TRBV5-6 with TRBJ2-3; TRBD2 agrees at 13 bases. The CDR3 consists of 16 residues. The ends lost 0 bases at V and 4 bases at J; junction bases unmatched: 2. The germline V gene encodes CDR1 SGHDT and CDR2 YYEEEE. CDR3 region: CASSLGLAGGADTQYF. The CDR3 region has the DNA TGTGCCAGCAGCTTGGGACTAGCGGGAGGTGCAGATACGCAGTATTTT.

The chain joins TRBV2 to TRBJ1-1; D is perhaps TRBD1 (5 bases). The CDR3 covers 12 residues. Germline V gives CDR1 SNHLY, CDR2 FYNNEI. V lost 7 bases and J 4 bases, leaving 10 bases between the germline ends. The CDR3 loop reads CASIIRATEAFF. For the CDR3, the DNA is TGTGCCAGCATAATCAGGGCCACTGAAGCTTTCTTT.

This sequence joins TRBV6-4 and TRBJ2-1; D may be TRBD1 (6 bases). Looked up from germline, CDR1 is MRHNA and CDR2 is SNTAGT. Trimming took 2 bases from V and 7 from J, leaving 9 bases between them. The CDR3 contains 13 residues. This chain's CDR3 is CASSDTQGNEQFF. The DNA for the CDR3 is TGTGCCAGCAGTGACACCCAGGGGAATGAGCAGTTCTTC.

Concerning this clone itself: This same CDR3 is encoded by further DNA sequences in the sample. V gene TRBV20-1 combines with J gene TRBJ1-1, with D unresolved. Looked up from germline, CDR1 is DFQATT and CDR2 is SNEGSKA (reference sequence). Trimming cost V 2 bases and J 2 bases, with 3 bases left between them. The CDR3 totals 11 residues. The CDR3 loop reads CSARQNTEAFF. The CDR3 bases are TGCAGTGCTAGACAAAACACTGAAGCTTTCTTT.

Concerning this clone: Other DNA sequences within the sample encode an identical CDR3. The chain combines TRBV25-1 with TRBJ1-2; D possibly corresponds to TRBD1 (6 bases). This CDR3 is built from 12 residues. Germline CDR1 and CDR2: MGHDK and SYGVNS. Trimming took 1 base from V and 8 from J, leaving 8 bases between them. The CDR3 sequence is CASSESGGGYTF. CDR3 nucleotides: TGTGCCAGCAGTGAATCGGGGGGCGGCTACACCTTC.

Here the CDR3 DNA reads TGTGCCTGGAGCCTCGGACCAGGGACTGAAGCTTTCTTT. Its protein product is CAWSLGPGTEAFF. The chain couples TRBV30 to TRBJ1-1, with D maybe TRBD1 (5 bases). Trimming took 3 bases from V and 5 from J, leaving 13 bases between them. This CDR3 is 13 amino acids long. CDR1 and CDR2 from the germline V gene are GTSNPN and SVGIG (reference sequence).

This chain connects TRBV27 to TRBJ2-1; D call uncertain. V lost 6 bases and J 7 bases, leaving 16 bases between the germline ends. The CDR3 has 14 amino acids. Germline V gene sequence: CDR1 MNHEY, CDR2 SMNVEV (reference sequence). The CDR3 nucleotides are TGTGCCAGCAGGGTATCTCACACATGGAATGAGCAGTTCTTC. This sequence encodes CASRVSHTWNEQFF.

The genes are TRBV4-2 and TRBJ1-1; a possible D gene is TRBD1 (5 bases). This CDR3 comprises 15 residues. The germline V gene has CDR1 LGHNA and CDR2 YNFKEQ. The V end lost 1 base, the J end lost 1 base, and 10 bases lay between the germline ends. CDR3 bases: TGTGCCAGCAGCCAAGGGGGGAGGGGGAACACTGAAGCTTTCTTT. Translation gives CASSQGGRGNTEAFF.

CDR3 nucleotides: TGTGCCAGCAGTGAAGCAGGGGGTAGTTCCTATAATTCACCCCTCCACTTT. Translation gives CASSEAGGSSYNSPLHF. V is TRBV2 and J is TRBJ1-6; a weak D match, TRBD1 (6 bases). V dropped 0 bases and J dropped 1 base, with 10 bases sitting between them. The CDR3 runs to 17 residues. CDR1 and CDR2 (germline): SNHLY, FYNNEI.

To note about this clone: The same CDR3 arises from other DNA sequences in this sample as well. The chain is built from TRBV19 and TRBJ2-6, with D perhaps matching TRBD1 (6 bases). V was trimmed by 3 bases and J by 1 base, leaving 7 bases between them. Germline V gene sequence: CDR1 LNHDA, CDR2 SQIVND (reference sequence). The length of the CDR3 is 15 residues. CDR3 protein: CASSITGSGANVLTF. For the CDR3, the DNA is TGTGCCAGTAGTATCACAGGGTCTGGGGCCAACGTCCTGACTTTC.

CDR3 in amino acids: CSAKRRIEQFF. Here the CDR3 DNA reads TGCAGTGCTAAGCGGCGGATTGAGCAGTTCTTC. The chain uses TRBV20-1 and TRBJ2-1, with D possibly TRBD2 on 5 matching bases. The CDR3 is 11 residues long. V was shortened by 4 bases and J by 9 bases, with 10 bases between the two germline ends. Germline-derived CDR1 and CDR2 are DFQATT and SNEGSKA (reference sequence).

The chain joins TRBV5-1 to TRBJ1-5; TRBD1 agrees at 9 bases. The CDR3 has 15 residues. V shed 5 bases, J shed 5 bases, and the junction held 8 bases outside the gene matches. Germline values: CDR1 SGHRS, CDR2 YFSETQ. The CDR3 loop reads CASSLGTGRDQPQHF. In DNA form, the CDR3 reads TGCGCCAGCAGTTTAGGGACAGGGCGGGATCAGCCCCAGCATTTT.

This clone was recorded once. The chain couples TRBV2 to TRBJ2-7; 10 nucleotides match TRBD1. The CDR3 length is 13 residues. The V gene's germline CDR1 is SNHLY and CDR2 FYNNEI. The ends lost 6 bases at V and 6 bases at J; junction bases unmatched: 5. The CDR3 protein is CASRSRTGGEQYF. The DNA for the CDR3 is TGTGCCAGCAGGTCCAGGACAGGGGGCGAGCAGTACTTC.

This chain links TRBV7-9 with TRBJ2-7, with 7 bases aligning to TRBD1. The CDR3 has 14 amino acids. Germline CDR1 SEHNR, CDR2 FQNEAQ (reference sequence). Losses at the gene ends were 3 bases for V and 5 bases for J; bases not matched to a gene: 7. CDR3 region: CASSFWTGVHEQYF. The CDR3 coding sequence is TGTGCCAGCAGCTTCTGGACAGGAGTCCACGAGCAGTACTTC.

The rearrangement links TRBV10-2 to TRBJ1-5; 11 bases map to TRBD1. J was trimmed by 7 bases and V by 4 bases; bases with no gene match: 3. The V gene's germline CDR1 is WSHSY and CDR2 SAAADI. The CDR3 length is 14 residues. In DNA, the CDR3 is TGCGCCAGCAGTGGGACAGGGGGCCGGCAGCCCCAGCATTTT. Protein sequence: CASSGTGGRQPQHF.